This TCR beta chain was sequenced during a study of cytomegalovirus exposure and HLA in healthy donors. Of note for this clone: Antigen specificity is unknown.

Broader study findings: Researchers reported that a few CMV-associated chains were confirmed in vitro as CMV antigen-specific.

In the PCR, 60 Vbeta and 13 Jbeta primers were used. Using immunoSEQ multiplex PCR, the repertoire was profiled, and TCRdb retains in-frame clones only, with some absent. Of about 140,000 clones in the sample, around 73% are singletons; the top ten hold about 1.2%. The clonotype originates from a woman aged 40 to 50 in good health and CMV-seronegative. The sequencing input was PBMCs.

The DNA of the CDR3 is TGTGCCAGCAGTTTAGTCTCAACTAATGAAAAACTGTTTTTT. It specifies CASSLVSTNEKLFF. The genes are TRBV28 and TRBJ1-4; D is undetermined. Germline CDR1 MDHEN, CDR2 SYDVKM. The CDR3 runs 14 residues. Trimming left V 2 bases short and J 0 bases short, with 4 bases between.